This section outlines one T cell receptor (beta chain) sequence together with its context. Per the germline V gene, CDR1 is KGHSH and CDR2 is LQKENI. The CDR3 totals 13 residues. V was trimmed by 3 bases and J by 5 bases, leaving 8 bases between them. Original handling: Quantification of nucleated cells was approximated via reference gene primer amplification. Only in-frame clones appear in the TCRdb table, and some are missing; sequencing was by immunoSEQ multiplex PCR. V and J calls and clone size are given by that table; D and trimming were obtained from the DNA. Of about 150,000 clones detected, roughly 80% appear once; the ten largest clones hold under 2%. This record comes from a study of blood T cell repertoires in COVID-19. Study-wide background: COVID-19 samples collected from the United States, Italy and Spain covered acute and convalescent phases. Nucleic acid was either cDNA or gDNA, and it came from T cells, B-cell-depleted T cells, or PBMCs.

The chain joins TRBV18 to TRBJ2-1, with TRBD1 as a possible D gene (5 bases). Material for sequencing was peripheral blood. The receptor's source is a man older than 75 with acute or convalescent COVID-19. CDR3 in DNA: TGTGCCAGCTCACCTTCCAGGGACAATGAGCAGTTCTTC. Translation gives CASSPSRDNEQFF.